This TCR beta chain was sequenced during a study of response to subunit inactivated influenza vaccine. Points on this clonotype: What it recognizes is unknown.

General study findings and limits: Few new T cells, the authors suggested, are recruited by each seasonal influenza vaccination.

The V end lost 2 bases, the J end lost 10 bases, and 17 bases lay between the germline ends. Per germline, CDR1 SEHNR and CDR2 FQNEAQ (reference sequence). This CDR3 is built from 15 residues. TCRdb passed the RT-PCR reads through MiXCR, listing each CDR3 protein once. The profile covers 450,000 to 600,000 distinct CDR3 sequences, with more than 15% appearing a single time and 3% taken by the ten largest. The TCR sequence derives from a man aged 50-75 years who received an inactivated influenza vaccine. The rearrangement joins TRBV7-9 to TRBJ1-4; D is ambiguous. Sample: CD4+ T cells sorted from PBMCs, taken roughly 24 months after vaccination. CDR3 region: CASSLRRTDEAKLFF. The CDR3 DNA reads TGTGCCAGCAGCTTAAGGAGGACGGACGAGGCAAAACTGTTTTTT.